The 3 T cell receptor beta chains below come from one sample, sequenced in a study of blood T cell repertoires in COVID-19. Only in-frame clones appear in the TCRdb table, and some are missing; sequencing was by immunoSEQ multiplex PCR. The table has roughly 120,000 clones, less than 90% seen once. Sequenced material: peripheral blood. The receptors derive from a man in his 70s with acute or convalescent COVID-19.

V gene TRBV19 combines with J gene TRBJ1-5, with D possibly being TRBD1 (6 bases). The length of the CDR3 is 15 residues. Germline V gives CDR1 LNHDA, CDR2 SQIVND (reference sequence). With 3 bases removed from V and 3 bases from J, the gap between germline ends came to 12 bases. CDR3 DNA sequence: TGTGCCAGTAGTATCGGCAGGGGAGACAATCAGCCCCAGCATTTT. As protein: CASSIGRGDNQPQHF.

This sequence joins TRBV2 and TRBJ1-5; perhaps TRBD1 as D (5 bases). Trimming left V 6 bases short and J 7 bases short, with 25 bases between. CDR3 length: 17 residues. From germline, CDR1 is SNHLY and CDR2 FYNNEI. In DNA, the CDR3 is TGTGCCAGCAGCGAACCCCCAGGTCGTCAGGGTGAACAGCCCCAGCATTTT. It encodes CASSEPPGRQGEQPQHF.

The gene calls are TRBV19 and TRBJ1-5; D is undetermined. Germline V CDR1 and CDR2: LNHDA, SQIVND (reference sequence). V lost 3 bases and J lost 7, with 16 bases in between. The CDR3 runs to 15 residues. The CDR3 spells CASSIMIGVGQPQHF. The CDR3 region has the DNA TGTGCCAGTAGTATTATGATCGGGGTGGGGCAGCCCCAGCATTTT.